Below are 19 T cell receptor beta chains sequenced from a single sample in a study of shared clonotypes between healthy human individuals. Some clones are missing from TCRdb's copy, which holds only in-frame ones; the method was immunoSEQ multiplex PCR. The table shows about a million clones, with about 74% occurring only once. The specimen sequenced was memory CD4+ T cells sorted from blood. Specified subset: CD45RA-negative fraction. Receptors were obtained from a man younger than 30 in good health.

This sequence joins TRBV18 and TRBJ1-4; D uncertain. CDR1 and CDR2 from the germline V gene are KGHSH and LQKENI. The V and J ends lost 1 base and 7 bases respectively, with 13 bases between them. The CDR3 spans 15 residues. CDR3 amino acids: CASSPLPGEREKLFF. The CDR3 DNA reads TGTGCCAGCTCACCACTACCGGGAGAACGTGAAAAACTGTTTTTT.

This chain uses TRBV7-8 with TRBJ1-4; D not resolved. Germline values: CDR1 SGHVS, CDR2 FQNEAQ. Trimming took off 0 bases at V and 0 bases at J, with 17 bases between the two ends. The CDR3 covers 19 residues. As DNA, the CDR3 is TGTGCCAGCAGCTTAGCCCCTTGGAATAGGCCCGCAACTAATGAAAAACTGTTTTTT. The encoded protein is CASSLAPWNRPATNEKLFF.

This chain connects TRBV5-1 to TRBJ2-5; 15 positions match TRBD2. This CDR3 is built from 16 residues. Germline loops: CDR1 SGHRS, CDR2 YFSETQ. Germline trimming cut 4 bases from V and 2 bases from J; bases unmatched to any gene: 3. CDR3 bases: TGCGCCAGCAGCGTAGGACTAGCGGGAGGGCAAGAGACCCAGTACTTC. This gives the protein CASSVGLAGGQETQYF.

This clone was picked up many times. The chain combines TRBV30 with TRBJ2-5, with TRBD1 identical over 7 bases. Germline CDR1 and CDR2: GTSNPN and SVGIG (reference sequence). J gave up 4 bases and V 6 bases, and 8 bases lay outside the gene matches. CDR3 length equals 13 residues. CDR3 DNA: TGTGCCTGCGGGCGACAGGGTGTAGAGACCCAGTACTTC. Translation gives CACGRQGVETQYF.

CDR3 nucleotide sequence: TGTGCCAGCAGTCTAACATCTCTCTCCTACGAGCAGTACTTC. Its translation is CASSLTSLSYEQYF. This rearrangement joins TRBV27 to TRBJ2-7, with D unclear. This CDR3 spans 14 amino acids. The germline V gene has CDR1 MNHEY and CDR2 SMNVEV (reference sequence). Trimming left V 5 bases short and J 0 bases short, with 11 bases between.

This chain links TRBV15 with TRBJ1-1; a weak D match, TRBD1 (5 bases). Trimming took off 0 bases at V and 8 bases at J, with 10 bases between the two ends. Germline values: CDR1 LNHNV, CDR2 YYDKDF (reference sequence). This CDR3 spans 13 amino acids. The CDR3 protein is CATSREQRGEAFF. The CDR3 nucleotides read TGTGCCACCAGCAGAGAGCAGCGGGGGGAAGCTTTCTTT.

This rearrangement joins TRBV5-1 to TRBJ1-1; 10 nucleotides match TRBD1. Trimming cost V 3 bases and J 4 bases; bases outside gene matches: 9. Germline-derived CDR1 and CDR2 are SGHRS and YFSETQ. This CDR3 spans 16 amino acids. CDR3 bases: TGCGCCAGCAGCTCGTCGGACAGGGGGGCGGGCACTGAAGCTTTCTTT. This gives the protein CASSSSDRGAGTEAFF.

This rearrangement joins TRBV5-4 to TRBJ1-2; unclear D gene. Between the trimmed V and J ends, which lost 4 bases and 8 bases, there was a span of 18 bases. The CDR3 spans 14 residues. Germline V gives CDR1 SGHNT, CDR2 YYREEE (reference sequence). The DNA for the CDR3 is TGTGCCAGCAGCGCCCTTGTCGGAGCCAAGGGCTACACCTTC. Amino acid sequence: CASSALVGAKGYTF.

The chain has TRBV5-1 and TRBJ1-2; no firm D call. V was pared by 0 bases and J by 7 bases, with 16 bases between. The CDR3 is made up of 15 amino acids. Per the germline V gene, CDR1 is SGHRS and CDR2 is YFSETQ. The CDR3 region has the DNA TGCGCCAGCAGCTTGGAGATGGGCAAAACGATTGGCTACACCTTC. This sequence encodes CASSLEMGKTIGYTF.

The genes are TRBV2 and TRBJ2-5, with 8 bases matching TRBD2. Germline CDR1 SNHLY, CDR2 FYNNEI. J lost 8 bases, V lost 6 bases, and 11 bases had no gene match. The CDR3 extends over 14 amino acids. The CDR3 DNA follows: TGTGCCAGCAGGGTGGCGGGGGGCCTAGGTACCCAGTACTTC. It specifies CASRVAGGLGTQYF. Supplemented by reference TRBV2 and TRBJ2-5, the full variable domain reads EPEVTQTPSHQVTQMGQEVILRCVPISNHLYFYWYRQILGQKVEFLVSFYNNEISEKSEIFDDQFSVERPDGSNFTLKIRSTKLEDSAMYFCASRVAGGLGTQYFGPGTRLLVL.

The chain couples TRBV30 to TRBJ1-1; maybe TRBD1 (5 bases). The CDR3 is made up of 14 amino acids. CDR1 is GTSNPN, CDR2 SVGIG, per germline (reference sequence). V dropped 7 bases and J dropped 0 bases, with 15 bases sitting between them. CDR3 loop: CALRQGTMNTEAFF. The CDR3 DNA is TGTGCCTTACGACAAGGGACGATGAACACTGAAGCTTTCTTT.

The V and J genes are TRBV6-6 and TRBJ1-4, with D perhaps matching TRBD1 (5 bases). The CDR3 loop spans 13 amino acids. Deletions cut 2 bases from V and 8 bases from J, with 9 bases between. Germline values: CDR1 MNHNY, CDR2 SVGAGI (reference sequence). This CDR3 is CASSYQGKEKLFF. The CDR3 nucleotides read TGTGCCAGCAGTTACCAGGGTAAAGAAAAACTGTTTTTT.

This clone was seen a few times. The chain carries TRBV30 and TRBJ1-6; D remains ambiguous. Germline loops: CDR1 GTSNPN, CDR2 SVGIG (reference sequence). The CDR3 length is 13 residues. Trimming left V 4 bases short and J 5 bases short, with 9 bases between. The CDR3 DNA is TGTGCCTGGAAGGATCACGATAATTCACCCCTCCACTTT. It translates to CAWKDHDNSPLHF.

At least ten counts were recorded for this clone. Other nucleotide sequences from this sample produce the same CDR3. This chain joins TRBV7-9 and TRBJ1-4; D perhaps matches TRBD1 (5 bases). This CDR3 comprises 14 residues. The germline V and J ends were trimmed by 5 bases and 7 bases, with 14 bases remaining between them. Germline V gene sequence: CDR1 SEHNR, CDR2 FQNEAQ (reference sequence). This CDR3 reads CASSVQGAVEKLFF. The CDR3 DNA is TGTGCCAGCAGCGTTCAGGGAGCCGTTGAAAAACTGTTTTTT.

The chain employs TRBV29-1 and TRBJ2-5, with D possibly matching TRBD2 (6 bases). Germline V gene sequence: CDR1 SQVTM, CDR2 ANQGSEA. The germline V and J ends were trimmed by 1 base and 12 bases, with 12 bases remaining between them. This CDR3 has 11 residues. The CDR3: CSVEGGTAEYF. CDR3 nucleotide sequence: TGCAGCGTTGAAGGTGGGACTGCCGAGTACTTC.

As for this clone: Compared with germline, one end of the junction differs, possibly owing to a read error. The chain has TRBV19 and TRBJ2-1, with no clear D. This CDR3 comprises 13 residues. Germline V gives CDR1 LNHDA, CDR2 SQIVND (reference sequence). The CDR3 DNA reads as TGTGCCAGTAGTACATTAATCGGGTCCGAGCGGTTCTTC. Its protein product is CASSTLIGSERFF.

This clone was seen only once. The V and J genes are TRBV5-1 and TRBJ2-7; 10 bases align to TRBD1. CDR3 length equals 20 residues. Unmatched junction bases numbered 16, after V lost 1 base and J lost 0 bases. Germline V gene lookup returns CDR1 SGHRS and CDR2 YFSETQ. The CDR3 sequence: CASSLSAPMMGQGTSYEQYF. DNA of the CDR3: TGCGCCAGCAGCTTGAGCGCACCTATGATGGGACAGGGGACCTCCTACGAGCAGTACTTC.

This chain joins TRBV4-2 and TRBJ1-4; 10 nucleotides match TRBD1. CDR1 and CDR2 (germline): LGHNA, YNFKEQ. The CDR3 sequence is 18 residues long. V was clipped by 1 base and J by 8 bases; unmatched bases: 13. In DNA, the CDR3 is TGTGCCAGCAGCCAAGCGATGACAGGGGGCGCAGTGGGCGAAAAACTGTTTTTT. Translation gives CASSQAMTGGAVGEKLFF.

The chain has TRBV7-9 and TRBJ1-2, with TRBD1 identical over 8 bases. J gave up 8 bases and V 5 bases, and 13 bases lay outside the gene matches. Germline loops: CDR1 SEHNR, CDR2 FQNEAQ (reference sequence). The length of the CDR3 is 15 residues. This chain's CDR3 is CASSPSTGAALGYTF. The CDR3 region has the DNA TGTGCCAGCAGCCCCTCGACAGGGGCCGCCCTAGGCTACACCTTC.